This entry describes one TCR beta chain. The antigen is undetermined. The data derive from a study of OX40 agonist ivuxolimab in advanced cancers. The wider study: The study gave patients intravenous ivuxolimab at 0.01 to 10 mg/kg every 2 weeks.

Study outcomes and limitations: Relative to CD4+ cells, CD8+ T cells on average had more expanded clones. Antigen specificity was not determined for the expanded peripheral T cells.

Data came from immunoSEQ multiplex PCR; TCRdb stores just in-frame clones and leaves some out. The sample contains about 49,000 clones, roughly 90% of which appear only once. This sequence originates from an adult with an advanced solid tumor such as melanoma, head and neck, liver or kidney cancer. The sample consisted of CD4+ or CD8+ T cells sorted from blood, taken in a trial of the OX40 agonist ivuxolimab.

The CDR3 DNA sequence: TGTGCCAGCAGCTTAGCGGGGGGGACGTCCTACGAGCAGTACTTC. It encodes CASSLAGGTSYEQYF. This chain connects TRBV7-9 to TRBJ2-7; 7 nucleotides match TRBD2. This CDR3 region has 15 residues. Germline CDR1 reads SEHNR; CDR2 reads FQNEAQ (reference sequence). The ends lost 0 bases at V and 1 base at J; junction bases unmatched: 3.